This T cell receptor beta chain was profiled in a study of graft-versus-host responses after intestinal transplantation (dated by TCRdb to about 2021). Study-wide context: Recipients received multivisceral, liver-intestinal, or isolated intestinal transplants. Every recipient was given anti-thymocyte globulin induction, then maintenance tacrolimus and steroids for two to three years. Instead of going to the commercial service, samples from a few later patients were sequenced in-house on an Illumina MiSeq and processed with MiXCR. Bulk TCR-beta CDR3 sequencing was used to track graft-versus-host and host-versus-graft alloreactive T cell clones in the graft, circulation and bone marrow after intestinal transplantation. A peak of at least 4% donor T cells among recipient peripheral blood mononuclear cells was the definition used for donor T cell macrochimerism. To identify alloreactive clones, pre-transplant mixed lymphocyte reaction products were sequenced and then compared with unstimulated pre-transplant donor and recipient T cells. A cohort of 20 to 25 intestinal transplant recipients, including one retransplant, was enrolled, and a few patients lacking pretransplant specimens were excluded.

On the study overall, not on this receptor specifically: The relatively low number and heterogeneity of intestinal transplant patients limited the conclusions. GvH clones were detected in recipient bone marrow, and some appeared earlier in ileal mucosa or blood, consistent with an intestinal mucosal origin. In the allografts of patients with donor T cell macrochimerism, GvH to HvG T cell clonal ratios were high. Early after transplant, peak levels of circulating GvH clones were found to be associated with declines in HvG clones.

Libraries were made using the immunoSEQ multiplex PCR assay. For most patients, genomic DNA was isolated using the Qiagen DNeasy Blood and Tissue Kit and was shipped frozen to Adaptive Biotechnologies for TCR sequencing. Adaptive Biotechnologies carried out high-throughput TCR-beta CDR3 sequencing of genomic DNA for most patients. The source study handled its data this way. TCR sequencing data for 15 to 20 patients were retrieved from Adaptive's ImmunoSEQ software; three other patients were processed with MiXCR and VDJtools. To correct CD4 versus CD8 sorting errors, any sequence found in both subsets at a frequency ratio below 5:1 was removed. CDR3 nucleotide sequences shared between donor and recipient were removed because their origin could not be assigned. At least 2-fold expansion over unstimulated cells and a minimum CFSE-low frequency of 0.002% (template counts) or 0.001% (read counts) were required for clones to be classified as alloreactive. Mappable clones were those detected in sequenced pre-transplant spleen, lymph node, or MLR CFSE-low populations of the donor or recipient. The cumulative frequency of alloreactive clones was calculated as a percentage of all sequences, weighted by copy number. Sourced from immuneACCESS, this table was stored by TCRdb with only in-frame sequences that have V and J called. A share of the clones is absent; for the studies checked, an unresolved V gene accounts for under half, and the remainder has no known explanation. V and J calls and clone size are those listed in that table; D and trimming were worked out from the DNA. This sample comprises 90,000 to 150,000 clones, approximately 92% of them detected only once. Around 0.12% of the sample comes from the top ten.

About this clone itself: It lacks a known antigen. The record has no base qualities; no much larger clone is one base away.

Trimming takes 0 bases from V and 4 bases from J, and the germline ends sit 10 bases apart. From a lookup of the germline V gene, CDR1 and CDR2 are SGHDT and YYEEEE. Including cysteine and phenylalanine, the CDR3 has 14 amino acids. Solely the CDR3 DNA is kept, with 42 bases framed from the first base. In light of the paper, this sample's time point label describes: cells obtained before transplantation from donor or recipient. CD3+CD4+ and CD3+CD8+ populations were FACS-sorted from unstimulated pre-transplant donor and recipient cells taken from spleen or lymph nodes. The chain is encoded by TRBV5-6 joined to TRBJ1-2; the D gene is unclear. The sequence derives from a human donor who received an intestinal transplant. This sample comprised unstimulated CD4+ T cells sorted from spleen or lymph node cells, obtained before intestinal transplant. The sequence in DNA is TGTGCCAGCAGCTTGGTAGCTCAAGGCTATGGCTACACCTTC. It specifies CASSLVAQGYGYTF.